This T cell receptor beta chain was sequenced during a study of OX40 agonist ivuxolimab in advanced cancers. The protocol was immunoSEQ multiplex PCR, while the TCRdb copy is restricted to in-frame clones and leaves out a portion. The sample shows over 80,000 clones, less than 90% of them seen only once. The CDR3 consists of 12 residues. V was trimmed by 1 base and J by 8 bases, leaving 5 bases between them. CDR1 is MDHEN and CDR2 is SYDVKM in the germline V gene. This specimen was CD4+ or CD8+ T cells sorted from blood, taken in a trial of the OX40 agonist ivuxolimab. The chain recombines TRBV28 with TRBJ1-4; D uncertain. The sequence derives from an adult with an advanced solid tumor such as melanoma, head and neck, liver or kidney cancer. CDR3 sequence reads: CASSLSTEKLFF. The CDR3 bases are TGTGCCAGCAGTTTATCAACGGAAAAACTGTTTTTT.